This paragraph reports one TCR beta chain. These data come from a study of Ad26.COV2.S vaccination and SARS-CoV-2 variants. Sequencing was performed with immunoSEQ multiplex PCR; in TCRdb, only in-frame clones are kept and a portion is missing. This sample has around 450,000 clones; more than 80% occur once, and the top ten carry over 9%. The CDR3 length is 16 residues. The V end was cut by 0 bases, the J end by 7 bases, with 16 bases between. CDR1 and CDR2 (germline): MGHRA, YSYEKL. Regarding treatment: around 19 received Ad26.COV2.S at low or high dose, single or two shots; about 5 received placebo; per-sample allocation not given. All samples were drawn on day 63, counting from the first vaccine or placebo injection.

The source material was peripheral blood, sampled in a trial of Ad26.COV2.S vaccine versus placebo. This chain connects TRBV4-1 to TRBJ2-1, with a tentative D call TRBD2 (6 bases). The TCR was taken from a person aged 18-65 years who received the Ad26.COV2.S COVID-19 vaccine or a placebo. CDR3 DNA: TGCGCCAGCAGCCAAGATCTAACGGGAGTTGGGAATGAGCAGTTCTTC. It specifies CASSQDLTGVGNEQFF.